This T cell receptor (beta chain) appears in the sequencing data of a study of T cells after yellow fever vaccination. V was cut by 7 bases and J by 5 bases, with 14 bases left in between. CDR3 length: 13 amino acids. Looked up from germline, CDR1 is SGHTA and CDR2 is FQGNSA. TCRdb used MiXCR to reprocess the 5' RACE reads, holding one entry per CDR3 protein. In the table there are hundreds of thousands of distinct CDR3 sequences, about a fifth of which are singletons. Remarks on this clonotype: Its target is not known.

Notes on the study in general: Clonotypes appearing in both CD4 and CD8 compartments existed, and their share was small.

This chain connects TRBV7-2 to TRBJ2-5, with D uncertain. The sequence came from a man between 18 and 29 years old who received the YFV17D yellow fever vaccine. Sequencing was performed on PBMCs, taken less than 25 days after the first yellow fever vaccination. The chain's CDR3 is CASTTPASETQYF. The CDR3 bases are TGTGCCAGCACCACCCCGGCGTCTGAGACCCAGTACTTC.